This T cell receptor beta chain comes out of a study of blood T cell repertoires in COVID-19. Study summary: The United States, Italy and Spain supplied acute and convalescent COVID-19 samples. The cDNA or gDNA used as material had been derived from T cells, B-cell-depleted T cells, or PBMCs.

Original analysis: Estimation of nucleated cell counts was performed using reference gene primer amplification. Data came from immunoSEQ multiplex PCR; TCRdb stores just in-frame clones and leaves some out. The DNA gave D and trimming, while V, J and clone size come from that table. The top ten hold roughly 1.1% of the sample, which has 150,000 or so clones, 70% to 90% seen once. The CDR3 is made up of 15 amino acids. Germline lookup yields CDR1 SGHRS and CDR2 YFSETQ. Trimming took off 0 bases at V and 8 bases at J, with 17 bases between the two ends. The chain is built from TRBV5-1 and TRBJ1-2; D is ambiguous. This receptor was identified in a man in his 60s who had recovered from COVID-19. Input material: peripheral blood. In nucleotides, the CDR3 is TGCGCCAGCAGCTTGGAAGGCCAATTCTCAGGCGGCTACACCTTC. Protein sequence: CASSLEGQFSGGYTF.